The 3 T cell receptor beta chains listed next were all sequenced from one sample in a study of cytomegalovirus exposure and HLA in healthy donors. PCR was performed using 60 Vbeta and 13 Jbeta primers. Clones were read by immunoSEQ multiplex PCR, and TCRdb kept only the in-frame ones, dropping some. The data show 120,000 to 150,000 clones, over 60% seen once. The specimen was PBMCs. The receptors shown here come from a woman in her twenties or thirties in good health and CMV-seronegative.

This clone was observed once. The chain employs TRBV7-6 and TRBJ2-1, with 11 bases matching TRBD1. The CDR3 is made up of 16 amino acids. Per germline, CDR1 SGHVS and CDR2 FNYEAQ. J lost 7 bases, V lost 6 bases, and 11 bases had no gene match. CDR3 in amino acids: CASSRAGGTGGNEQFF. DNA of the CDR3: TGTGCCAGCAGTCGTGCTGGTGGGACAGGGGGAAATGAGCAGTTCTTC.

DNA of the CDR3: TGTGCCAGCCGCAGGGGTGGTCAGCCCCAGCATTTT. Translated, it gives CASRRGGQPQHF. The chain carries TRBV19 and TRBJ1-5; possibly TRBD1 for D (6 bases). Trimming removed 9 bases at V and 6 bases at J, with 12 bases between. Germline assignment: CDR1 LNHDA and CDR2 SQIVND (reference sequence). This CDR3 has 12 residues.

CDR3 protein: CASSLEGTGNNEQFF. The CDR3 DNA reads TGCGCCAGCAGCTTGGAGGGGACAGGTAACAATGAGCAGTTCTTC. The chain carries TRBV5-1 and TRBJ2-1; 8 nucleotides align to TRBD1. The germline V gene encodes CDR1 SGHRS and CDR2 YFSETQ. With 0 bases clipped from V and 5 bases from J, the junction kept 4 bases outside the gene matches. The CDR3 runs 15 residues.